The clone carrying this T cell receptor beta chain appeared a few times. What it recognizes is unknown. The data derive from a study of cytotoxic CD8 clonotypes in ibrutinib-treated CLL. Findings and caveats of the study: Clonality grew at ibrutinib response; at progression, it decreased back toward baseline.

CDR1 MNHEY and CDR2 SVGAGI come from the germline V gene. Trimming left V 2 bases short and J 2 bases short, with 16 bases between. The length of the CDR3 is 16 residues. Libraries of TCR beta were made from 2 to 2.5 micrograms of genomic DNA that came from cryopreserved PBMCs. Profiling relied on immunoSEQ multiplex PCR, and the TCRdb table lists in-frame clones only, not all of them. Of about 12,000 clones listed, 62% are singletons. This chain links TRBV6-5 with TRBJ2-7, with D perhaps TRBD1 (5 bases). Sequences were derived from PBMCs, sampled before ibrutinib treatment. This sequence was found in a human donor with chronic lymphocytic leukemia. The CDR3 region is CASSYTIGHNPYEQYF. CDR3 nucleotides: TGTGCCAGCAGTTACACCATAGGACACAATCCCTACGAGCAGTACTTC.